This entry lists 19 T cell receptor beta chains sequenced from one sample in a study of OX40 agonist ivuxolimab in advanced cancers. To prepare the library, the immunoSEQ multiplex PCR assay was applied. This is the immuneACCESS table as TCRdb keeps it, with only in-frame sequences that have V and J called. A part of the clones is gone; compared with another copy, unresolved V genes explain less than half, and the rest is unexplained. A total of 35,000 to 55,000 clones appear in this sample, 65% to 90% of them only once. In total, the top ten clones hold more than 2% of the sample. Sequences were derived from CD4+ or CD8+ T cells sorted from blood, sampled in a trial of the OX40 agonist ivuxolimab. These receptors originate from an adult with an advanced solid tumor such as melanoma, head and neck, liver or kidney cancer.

The CDR3 sequence is CASSNGPFEKLFF. CDR3 nucleotides: TGTGCCAGCAGCAACGGGCCCTTCGAAAAGCTGTTTTTT. The chain has TRBV6-5 and TRBJ2-2; D remains ambiguous. V was cut by 6 bases and J by 12 bases, with 17 bases left in between. Germline V CDR1 and CDR2: MNHEY, SVGAGI. CDR3 length: 13 amino acids.

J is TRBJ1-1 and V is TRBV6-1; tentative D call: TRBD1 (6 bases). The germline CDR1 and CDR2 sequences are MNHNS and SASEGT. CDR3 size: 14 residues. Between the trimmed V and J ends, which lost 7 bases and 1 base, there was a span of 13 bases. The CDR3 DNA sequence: TGTGCCAGCATTTCGGGACAAGCGAACACTGAAGCTTTCTTT. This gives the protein CASISGQANTEAFF.

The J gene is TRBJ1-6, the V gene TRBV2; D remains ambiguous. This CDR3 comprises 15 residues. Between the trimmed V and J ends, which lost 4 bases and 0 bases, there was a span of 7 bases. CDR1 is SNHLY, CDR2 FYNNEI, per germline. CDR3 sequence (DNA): TGTGCCAGCAGTGCAGCACTCTCCTATAATTCACCCCTCCACTTT. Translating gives CASSAALSYNSPLHF.

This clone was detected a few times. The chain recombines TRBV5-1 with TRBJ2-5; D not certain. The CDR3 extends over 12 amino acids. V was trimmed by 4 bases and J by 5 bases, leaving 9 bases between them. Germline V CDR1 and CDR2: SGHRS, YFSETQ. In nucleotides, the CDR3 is TGCGCCAGCAGCGTTGGGATCGAGACCCAGTACTTC. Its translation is CASSVGIETQYF.

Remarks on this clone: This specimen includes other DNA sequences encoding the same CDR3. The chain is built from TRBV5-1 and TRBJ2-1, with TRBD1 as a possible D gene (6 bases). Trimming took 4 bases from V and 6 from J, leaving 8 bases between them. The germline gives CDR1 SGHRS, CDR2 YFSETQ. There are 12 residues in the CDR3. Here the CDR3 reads CASSGTTNEQFF. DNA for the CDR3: TGCGCCAGCAGCGGGACAACCAATGAGCAGTTCTTC. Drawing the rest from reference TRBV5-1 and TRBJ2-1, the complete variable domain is KAGVTQTPRYLIKTRGQQVTLSCSPISGHRSVSWYQQTPGQGLQFLFEYFSETQRNKGNFPGRFSGRQFSNSRSEMNVSTLELGDSALYLCASSGTTNEQFFGPGTRLTVL.

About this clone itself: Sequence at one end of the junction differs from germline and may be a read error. CDR3 sequence: CASSASRTGAAINYGYTF. The CDR3, as DNA: TGTGCTAGCAGCGCCTCCCGGACAGGGGCTGCTATCAACTATGGCTACACCTTC. The chain couples TRBV7-7 to TRBJ1-2; TRBD1 agrees at 9 bases. This CDR3 comprises 18 residues. Germline CDR1 SSHAT, CDR2 FNYEAQ (reference sequence).

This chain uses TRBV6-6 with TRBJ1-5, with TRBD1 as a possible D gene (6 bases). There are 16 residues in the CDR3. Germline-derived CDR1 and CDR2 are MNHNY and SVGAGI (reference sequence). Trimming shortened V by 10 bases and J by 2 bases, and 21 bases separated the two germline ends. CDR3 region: CATQGPTRGGNQPQHF. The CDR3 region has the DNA TGTGCCACTCAGGGCCCCACTAGGGGGGGCAATCAGCCCCAGCATTTT.

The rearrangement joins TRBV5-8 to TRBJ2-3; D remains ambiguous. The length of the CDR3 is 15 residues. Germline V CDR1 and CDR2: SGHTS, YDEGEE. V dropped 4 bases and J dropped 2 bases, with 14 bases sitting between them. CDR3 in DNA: TGTGCCAGCAGCCCGGCCCAGCAGCTCACAGATACGCAGTATTTT. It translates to CASSPAQQLTDTQYF. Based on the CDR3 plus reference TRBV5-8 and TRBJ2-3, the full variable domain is EAGVTQSPTHLIKTRGQQATLRCSPISGHTSVYWYQQALGLGLQFLLWYDEGEERNRGNFPPRFSGRQFPNYSSELNVNALELEDSALYLCASSPAQQLTDTQYFGPGTRLTVL.

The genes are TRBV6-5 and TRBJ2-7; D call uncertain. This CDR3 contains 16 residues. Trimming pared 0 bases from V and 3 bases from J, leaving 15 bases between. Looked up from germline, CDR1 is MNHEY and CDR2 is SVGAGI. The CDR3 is CASSYSIFDTNYEQYF. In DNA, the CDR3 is TGTGCCAGCAGTTACTCGATTTTCGACACCAACTACGAGCAGTACTTC.

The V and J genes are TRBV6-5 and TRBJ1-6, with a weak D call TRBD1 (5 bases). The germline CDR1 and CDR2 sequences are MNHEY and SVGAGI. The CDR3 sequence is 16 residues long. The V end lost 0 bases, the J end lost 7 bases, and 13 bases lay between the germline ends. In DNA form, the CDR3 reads TGTGCCAGCAGTTACTCGATCGGGCAGGGAAATTCACCCCTCCACTTT. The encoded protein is CASSYSIGQGNSPLHF.

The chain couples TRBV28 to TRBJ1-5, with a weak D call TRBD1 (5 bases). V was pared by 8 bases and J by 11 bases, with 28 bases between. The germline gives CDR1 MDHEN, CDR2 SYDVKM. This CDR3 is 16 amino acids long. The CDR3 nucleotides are TGTGCCAGCTCCTCCGTGGGACGGAGCCTTAGTATGGCCCAGCATTTT. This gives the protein CASSSVGRSLSMAQHF.

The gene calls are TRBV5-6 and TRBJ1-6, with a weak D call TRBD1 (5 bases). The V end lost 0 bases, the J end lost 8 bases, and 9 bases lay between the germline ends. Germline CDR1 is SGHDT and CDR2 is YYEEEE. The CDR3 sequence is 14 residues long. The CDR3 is CASSLGQGDSPLHF. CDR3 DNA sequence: TGTGCCAGCAGCTTGGGGCAGGGTGATTCACCCCTCCACTTT.

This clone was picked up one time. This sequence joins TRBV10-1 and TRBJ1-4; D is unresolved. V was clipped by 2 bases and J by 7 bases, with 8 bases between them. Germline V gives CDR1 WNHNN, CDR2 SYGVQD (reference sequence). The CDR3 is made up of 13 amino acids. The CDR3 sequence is CASSEVFGEKLFF. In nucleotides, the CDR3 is TGCGCCAGCAGTGAGGTTTTCGGTGAAAAACTGTTTTTT.

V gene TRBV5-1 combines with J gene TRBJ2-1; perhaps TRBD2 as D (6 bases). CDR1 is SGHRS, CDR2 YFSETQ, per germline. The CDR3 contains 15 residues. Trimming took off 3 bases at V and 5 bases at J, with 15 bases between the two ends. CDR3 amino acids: CASSSGVGLDNEQFF. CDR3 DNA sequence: TGCGCCAGCAGCTCGGGGGTGGGGCTTGACAATGAGCAGTTCTTC.

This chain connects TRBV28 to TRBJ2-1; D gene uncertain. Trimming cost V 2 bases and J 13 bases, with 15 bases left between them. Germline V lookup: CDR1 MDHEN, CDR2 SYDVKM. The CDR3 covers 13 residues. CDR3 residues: CASSLSKQIQQFF. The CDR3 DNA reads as TGTGCCAGCAGTTTAAGTAAACAGATCCAACAGTTCTTC.

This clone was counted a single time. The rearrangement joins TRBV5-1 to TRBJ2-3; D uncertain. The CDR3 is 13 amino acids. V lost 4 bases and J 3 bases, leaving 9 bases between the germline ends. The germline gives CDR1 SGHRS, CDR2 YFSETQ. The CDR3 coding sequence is TGCGCCAGCAGCCGTACGAGTACAGATACGCAGTATTTT. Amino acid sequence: CASSRTSTDTQYF.

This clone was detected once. The CDR3 bases are TGTGCCAGCAGCGATAGCGGAGGTCAGACCTACGAGCAGTACTTC. It codes for CASSDSGGQTYEQYF. The chain recombines TRBV6-1 with TRBJ2-7, with D tentatively TRBD2 (6 bases). V lost 6 bases, J lost 2 bases, and 17 bases lay in between. The CDR3 contains 15 residues. Germline-derived CDR1 and CDR2 are MNHNS and SASEGT.

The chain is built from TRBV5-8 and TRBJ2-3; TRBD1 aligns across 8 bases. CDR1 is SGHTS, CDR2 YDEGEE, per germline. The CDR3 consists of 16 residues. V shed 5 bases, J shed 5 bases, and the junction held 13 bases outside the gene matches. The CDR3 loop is CASRIAGGLQVDTQYF. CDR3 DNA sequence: TGTGCCAGCAGAATCGCAGGGGGCTTGCAGGTAGATACGCAGTATTTT.

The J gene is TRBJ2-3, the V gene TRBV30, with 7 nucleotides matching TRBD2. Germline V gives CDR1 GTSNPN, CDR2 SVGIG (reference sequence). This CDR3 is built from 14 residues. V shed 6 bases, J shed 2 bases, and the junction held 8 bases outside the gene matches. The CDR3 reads CACSLGLFTDTQYF. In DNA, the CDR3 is TGTGCCTGTTCTCTGGGACTATTCACAGATACGCAGTATTTT.